These T cell receptor beta chains were read from a single sample in a study of Graves' ophthalmopathy and Graves' hyperthyroidism. TCRdb independently ran MiXCR on the multiplex PCR reads; one entry per CDR3 protein. The table shows over a million distinct CDR3 sequences, with 35% to 45% occurring only once. The material sequenced was peripheral blood or thyroid tissue (not recorded which). These receptors were obtained from an adult man with Graves' hyperthyroidism. Each CDR3 is given with its conserved first and last residue. D genes are given only for firm matches.

D gene	V gene	CDR3 protein
TRBD2	TRBV15	CATSRDRLAGILETQYF
TRBD1	TRBV5-4	CATKNRGETQYF
TRBD1	TRBV5-1	CASSLADRVMNTEAFF
NA	TRBV29-1	CSQRYEQYF
NA	TRBV4-3	CASSQDAFGTEAFF
NA	TRBV7-2	CASSPDRDWSSYEQYF
NA	TRBV12-3/TRBV12-4	CASSFFRNQPQHF
TRBD1	TRBV10-2	CASSEPGQGAQYEQYF
NA	TRBV25-1	CASSEFPGRGGTEAFF
NA	TRBV19	CASRRQAGGRNQPQHF
NA	TRBV20-1	CSARDILPANTEAFF
TRBD1	TRBV9	CASSVAQGIHYGYTF
NA	TRBV15	CATSGKDGANVLTF
NA	TRBV20-1	CSVPPSSDFQGEQFF
TRBD1	TRBV7-6	CASSLEGQGNQCF
NA	TRBV6-6	CASSYRAATFF
TRBD1	TRBV7-8	CASSSDRGLRNQPQHF
NA	TRBV7-2	CASSQWTDFRGF
NA	TRBV19	CASSIPREAGGEAFF
TRBD1	TRBV12-3/TRBV12-4	CASSWDRNYEQYF
TRBD1	TRBV19	CASSITGTGVEKLFF
NA	TRBV13	CASSLHRGDGYTF
NA	TRBV6-6	CAMGRPNEKLFF
TRBD2	TRBV7-8	CASSLRNSGRASYEQYF
NA	TRBV9	CASSVGPVEKLFF
NA	TRBV15	CATSSPGERQPQHF
NA	TRBV10-2	CASRGMGSHQPQHF
NA	TRBV2	CASSDGQLLVSSGNTIYF
NA	TRBV20-1	CSARDPPQYHYGYTF
NA	TRBV11-2	CASSLSPLRGSGANVLTF
TRBD1	TRBV29-1	CSVAQTGSSYEQYF
TRBD1	TRBV7-9	CASSNWDSHYEQYF
NA	TRBV12-5	CASGPGLGADTQYF
NA	TRBV20-1	CSARGRDLRETQYF
TRBD1	TRBV6-4	CASSDSQTGWNTEAFF
TRBD2	TRBV10-3	CAIGLAGAYEQYF